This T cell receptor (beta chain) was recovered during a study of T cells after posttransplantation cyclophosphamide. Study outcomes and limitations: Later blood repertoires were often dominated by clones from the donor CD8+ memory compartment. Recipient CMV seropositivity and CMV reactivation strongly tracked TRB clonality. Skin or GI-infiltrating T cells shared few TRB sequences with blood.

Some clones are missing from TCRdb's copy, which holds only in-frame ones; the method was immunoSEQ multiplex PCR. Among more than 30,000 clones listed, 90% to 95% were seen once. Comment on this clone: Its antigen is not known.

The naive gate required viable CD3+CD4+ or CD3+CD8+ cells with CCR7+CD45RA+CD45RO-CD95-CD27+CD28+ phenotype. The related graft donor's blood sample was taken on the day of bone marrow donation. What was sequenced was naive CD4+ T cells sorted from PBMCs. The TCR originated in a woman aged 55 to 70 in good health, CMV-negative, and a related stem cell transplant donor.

The CDR3 DNA follows: TGTGCCAGTAGTATAGAGGGGACAGGGAAGGCCGGGGAGCTGTTTTTT. Amino acids: CASSIEGTGKAGELFF. This chain uses TRBV19 with TRBJ2-2; the match to TRBD1 covers 9 bases. The V gene end was trimmed by 0 bases and the J gene end by 6 bases; junction bases not matched to a gene: 5. Germline V gene lookup returns CDR1 LNHDA and CDR2 SQIVND (reference sequence). This CDR3 spans 16 amino acids.